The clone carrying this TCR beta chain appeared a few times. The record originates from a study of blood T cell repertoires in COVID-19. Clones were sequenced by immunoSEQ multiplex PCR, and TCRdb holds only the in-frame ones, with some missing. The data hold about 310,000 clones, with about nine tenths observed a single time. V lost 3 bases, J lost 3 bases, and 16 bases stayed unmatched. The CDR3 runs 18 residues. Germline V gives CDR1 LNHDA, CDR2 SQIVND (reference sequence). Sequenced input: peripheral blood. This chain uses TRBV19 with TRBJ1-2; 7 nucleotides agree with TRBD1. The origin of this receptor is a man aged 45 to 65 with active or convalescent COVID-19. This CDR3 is CASSMGDRQGLEDYGYTF. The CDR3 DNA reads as TGTGCCAGTAGTATGGGGGACCGACAGGGTCTGGAGGACTATGGCTACACCTTC.